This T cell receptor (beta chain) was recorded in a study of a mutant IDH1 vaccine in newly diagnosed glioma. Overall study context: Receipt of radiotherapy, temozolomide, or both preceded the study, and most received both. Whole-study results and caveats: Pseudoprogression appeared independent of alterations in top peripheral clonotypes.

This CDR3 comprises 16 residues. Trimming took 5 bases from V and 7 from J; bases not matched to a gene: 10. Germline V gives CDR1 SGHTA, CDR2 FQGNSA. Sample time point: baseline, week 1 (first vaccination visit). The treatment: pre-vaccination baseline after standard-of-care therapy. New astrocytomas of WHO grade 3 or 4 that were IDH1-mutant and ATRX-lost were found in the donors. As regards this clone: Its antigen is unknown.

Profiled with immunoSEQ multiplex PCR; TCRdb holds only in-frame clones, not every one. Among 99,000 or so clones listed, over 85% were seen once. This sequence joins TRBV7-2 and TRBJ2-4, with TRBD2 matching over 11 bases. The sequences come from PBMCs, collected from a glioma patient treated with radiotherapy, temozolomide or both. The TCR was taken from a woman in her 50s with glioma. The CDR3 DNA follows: TGTGCCAGCAGCACCGGGACTAGCGGAGGAGGCAACATTCAGTACTTC. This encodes CASSTGTSGGGNIQYF.